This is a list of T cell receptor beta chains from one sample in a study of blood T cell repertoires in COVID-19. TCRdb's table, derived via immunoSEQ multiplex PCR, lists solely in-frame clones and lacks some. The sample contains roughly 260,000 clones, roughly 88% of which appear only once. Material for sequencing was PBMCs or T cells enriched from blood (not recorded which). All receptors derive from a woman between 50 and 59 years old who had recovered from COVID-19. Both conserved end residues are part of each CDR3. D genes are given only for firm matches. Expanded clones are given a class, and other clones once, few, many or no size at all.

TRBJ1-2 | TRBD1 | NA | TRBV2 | TGTGCCAGCAGAGACTTGGACAGGAACTATGGCTACACCTTC | CASRDLDRNYGYTF
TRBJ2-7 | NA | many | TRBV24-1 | TGTGCCAACCCGACTAGCTCCTACGAGCAGTACTTC | CANPTSSYEQYF
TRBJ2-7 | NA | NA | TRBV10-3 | TGTGCCATCAGTGTATCTAGTTACGAGCAGTACTTC | CAISVSSYEQYF
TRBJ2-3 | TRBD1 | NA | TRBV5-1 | TGCGCCAGCAGCCCATCCTCGACAGGGCGGGCAGATACGCAGTATTTT | CASSPSSTGRADTQYF
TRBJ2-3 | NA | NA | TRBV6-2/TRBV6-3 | TGTGCCAGCAGCCACAGCCCCGAGAGAAACACAGATACGCAGTATTTT | CASSHSPERNTDTQYF
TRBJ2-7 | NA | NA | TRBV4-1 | TGCGCCAGCAGCCAAGATAACTCAGGACACTTATACGAGCAGTACTTC | CASSQDNSGHLYEQYF
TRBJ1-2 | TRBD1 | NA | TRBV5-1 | TGCGCCAGCAGAGGGACAGGTCTATACGGCTACACCTTC | CASRGTGLYGYTF
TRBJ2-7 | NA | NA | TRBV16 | TGTGCCAGCAGCTGGGGGGACTCTACCTACGAGCAGTACTTC | CASSWGDSTYEQYF
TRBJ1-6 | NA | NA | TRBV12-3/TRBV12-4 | TGTGCCAGCAGTCAACATCCTTCACCCCTCCACTTT | CASSQHPSPLHF
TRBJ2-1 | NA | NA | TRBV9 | TGTGCCAGCAGCGTAGTAGTCCGTACGGGGGAGCAGTTCTTC | CASSVVVRTGEQFF
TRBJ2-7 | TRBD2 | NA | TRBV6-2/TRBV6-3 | TGTGCCAGCAGTTCCCGGCGGGAGATCGACGAGCAGTACTTC | CASSSRREIDEQYF
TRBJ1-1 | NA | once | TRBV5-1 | TGCGCCAGCAGCTTGGTCGGGGAAGGAAACACTGAAGCTTTCTTT | CASSLVGEGNTEAFF
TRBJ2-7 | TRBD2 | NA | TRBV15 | TGTGCCACCAGCAGAGAGCCCTTACGGGGGGGGATCGGCGACGAGCAGTACTTC | CATSREPLRGGIGDEQYF
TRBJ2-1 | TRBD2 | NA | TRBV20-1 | TGCAGTGCTAGTGGTGCGCGGGAGTCCCACAATGAGCAGTTCTTC | CSASGARESHNEQFF
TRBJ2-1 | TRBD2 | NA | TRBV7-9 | TGTGCCAGCAACGCCCCCTATTCTAGCGGGGGCCCCTACAATGAGCAGTTCTTC | CASNAPYSSGGPYNEQFF
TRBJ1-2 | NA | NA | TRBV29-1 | TGCAGCGTCCCAGGAAGGCTATATGGCTACACCTTC | CSVPGRLYGYTF
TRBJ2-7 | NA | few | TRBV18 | TGTGCCAGCTCACCAGAAACGGAGAGCTCCTACGAGCAGTACTTC | CASSPETESSYEQYF
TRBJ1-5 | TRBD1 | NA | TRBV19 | TGTGCCAGTAGTCCCACCGGGACAGAGAATCAGCCCCAGCATTTT | CASSPTGTENQPQHF
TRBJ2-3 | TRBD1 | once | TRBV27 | TGTGCCAGCAGTCCCTTTCGACAGGGGACCACAGATACGCAGTATTTT | CASSPFRQGTTDTQYF
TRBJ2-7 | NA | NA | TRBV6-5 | TGTGCCAGCAGCCCCAGGGTAGGCTCCTACGAGCAGTACTTC | CASSPRVGSYEQYF
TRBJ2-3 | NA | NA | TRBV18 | TGTGCCAGCTCACCACCGTTATTAGATACGCAGTATTTT | CASSPPLLDTQYF
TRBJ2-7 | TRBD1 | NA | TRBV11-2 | TGTGCCAGCAGCTTTAGACAGGGCAACTCCTACGAGCAGTACTTC | CASSFRQGNSYEQYF
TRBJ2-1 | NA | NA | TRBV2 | TGTGCCAGCAGTGTTGAGCTAGGTGGTTACAATGAGCAGTTCTTC | CASSVELGGYNEQFF
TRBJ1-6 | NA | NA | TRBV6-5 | TGTGCCAGCAGTCCTCTCTCAGGGGAACCCCTCCACTTT | CASSPLSGEPLHF
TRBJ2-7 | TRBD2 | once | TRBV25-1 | TGTGCCAGCAGCCCGGGACTAGCGGGCTCGTACGAGCAGTACTTC | CASSPGLAGSYEQYF
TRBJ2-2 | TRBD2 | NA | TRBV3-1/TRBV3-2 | TGTGCCAGCAGCCGGAGGACTAGCGGGAACACCGGGGAGCTGTTTTTT | CASSRRTSGNTGELFF
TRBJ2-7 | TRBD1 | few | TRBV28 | TGTGCCAGCACCCCGGGGGGACAGGGTAGGGGGTGGCAGTACTTC | CASTPGGQGRGWQYF
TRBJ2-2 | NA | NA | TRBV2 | TGTGCCAGCAGCGTACAGGTCCGAACACCCGGGGAGCTGTTTTTT | CASSVQVRTPGELFF
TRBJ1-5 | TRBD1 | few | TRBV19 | TGTGCCAGTAGTGGACAGGGGCTTCGCAATCAGCCCCAGCATTTT | CASSGQGLRNQPQHF
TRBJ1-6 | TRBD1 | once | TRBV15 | TGTGCCACCAGCAGGGACAGGGGGCCTTCACCCCTCCACTTT | CATSRDRGPSPLHF
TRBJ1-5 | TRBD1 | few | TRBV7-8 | TGTGCCAGCAGCTTAGCGGGGCGACAGGGGGCAAATCAGCCCCAGCATTTT | CASSLAGRQGANQPQHF
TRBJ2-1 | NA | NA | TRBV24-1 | TGTGCCACCAGTGACTCCTCAACCGGGACTCTATCCTCCTACAATGAGCAGTTCTTC | CATSDSSTGTLSSYNEQFF
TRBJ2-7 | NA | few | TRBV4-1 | TGCGCCAGCAGCCAAGTTACGGGCGGCGGGAACTCCTACGAGCAGTACTTC | CASSQVTGGGNSYEQYF
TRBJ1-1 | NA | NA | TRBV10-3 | TGTGCCATCAGTGAGTCTTCGTCTGCCAGTATGAACACTGAAGCTTTCTTT | CAISESSSASMNTEAFF
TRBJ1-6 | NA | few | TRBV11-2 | TGTGCCAGCAGCTCGGGACTCTGGGATTCACCCCTCCACTTT | CASSSGLWDSPLHF
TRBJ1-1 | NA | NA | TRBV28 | TGTGCCAGCAGGTTGACAGGCTTCACTGAAGCTTTCTTT | CASRLTGFTEAFF
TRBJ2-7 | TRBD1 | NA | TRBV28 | TGTGCCAGCAGTATACCCCGACCCGGTGCGGGACAGGCGGGGGAGCAGTACTTC | CASSIPRPGAGQAGEQYF
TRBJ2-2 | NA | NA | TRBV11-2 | TGTGCCAGCAGCTTAGATTTGAGGAGCGGGGAGCTGTTTTTT | CASSLDLRSGELFF
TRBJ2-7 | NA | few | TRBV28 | TGTGCCAGCACCAGTTCAGGATTCTTGGGGAGCGAGCAGTACTTC | CASTSSGFLGSEQYF
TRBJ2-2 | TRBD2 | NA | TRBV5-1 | TGCGCCAGCAGCCCCGGACTAGCGGCGAACACCGGGGAGCTGTTTTTT | CASSPGLAANTGELFF
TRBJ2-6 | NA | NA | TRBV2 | TGTGCCAGCAGGAGACAGGACTCTGGGGCCAACGTCCTGACTTTC | CASRRQDSGANVLTF
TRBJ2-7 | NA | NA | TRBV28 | TGTGCCAGTGGAGGGCCTGCCTACGAGCAGTACTTC | CASGGPAYEQYF